The 20 T cell receptor beta chains below all came from one sample that was sequenced in a study of T cell repertoires in cytomegalovirus infection. TCRdb re-derived calls from the reads in MiXCR, one entry per CDR3 protein. Among hundreds of thousands of distinct CDR3 sequences listed, roughly 30% were seen once. Their antigen targets remain unknown. Here the sequenced sample was cultured CD8+ T cells from PBMCs, taken from culture after CMV antigen stimulation. The source of these receptors is a human donor in good health (CMV status not recorded). Some clones in this sample may be carry-over from other donors' samples.

In this sample, this clonotype turned up many times. The chain has TRBV7-8 and TRBJ2-3, with 14 nucleotides matching TRBD2. Per germline, CDR1 SGHVS and CDR2 FQNEAQ. The CDR3 has 16 amino acids. The trim removed 4 bases at V and 6 bases at J, leaving 6 bases unmatched. The CDR3 bases are TGTGCCAGCAGCTCCGGACTAGCGGGGGGCAGGGATACGCAGTATTTT. This gives the protein CASSSGLAGGRDTQYF.

The chain couples TRBV7-9 to TRBJ2-2; D uncertain. With 4 bases removed from V and 0 bases from J, the gap between germline ends came to 18 bases. The CDR3 totals 18 residues. CDR1 is SEHNR and CDR2 is FQNEAQ in the germline V gene (reference sequence). CDR3: CASSYLQDGNANTGELFF. In DNA form, the CDR3 reads TGTGCCAGCAGCTACCTCCAGGACGGTAACGCGAACACCGGGGAGCTGTTTTTT.

There are a few counts of this clonotype. The rearrangement links TRBV11-1 to TRBJ1-2, with D perhaps matching TRBD1 (5 bases). CDR3 length equals 14 residues. V dropped 11 bases and J dropped 1 base, with 17 bases sitting between them. Looked up from germline, CDR1 is SGHAT and CDR2 is FQDESV (reference sequence). CDR3 DNA: TGTGCCTCGGCCATGGGGACGCATAACTATGGCTACACCTTC. Translated: CASAMGTHNYGYTF.

The rearrangement links TRBV27 to TRBJ2-1; 12 bases are a match to TRBD2. Per the germline V gene, CDR1 is MNHEY and CDR2 is SMNVEV (reference sequence). CDR3 length equals 17 residues. V trimming: 5 bases; J trimming: 0 bases; junction bases outside the gene matches: 5. CDR3 region: CASSPRTSGASYNEQFF. CDR3 in DNA: TGTGCCAGCAGTCCTCGGACTAGCGGGGCCTCCTACAATGAGCAGTTCTTC.

The rearrangement joins TRBV5-6 to TRBJ1-1, with D possibly matching TRBD1 (5 bases). The CDR3 loop spans 13 amino acids. V dropped 0 bases and J dropped 10 bases, with 13 bases sitting between them. Looked up from germline, CDR1 is SGHDT and CDR2 is YYEEEE. Here the CDR3 reads CASSLAGGVRAFF. DNA of the CDR3: TGTGCCAGCAGCTTGGCCGGAGGGGTAAGAGCTTTCTTT.

The chain links TRBV12-3 or TRBV12-4 to TRBJ2-7; 10 nucleotides line up with TRBD2. There are 15 residues in the CDR3. With 7 bases clipped from V and 0 bases from J, the junction kept 6 bases outside the gene matches. Here the CDR3 reads CASNIAGGSSYEQYF. DNA of the CDR3: TGTGCCAGCAATATAGCGGGGGGCAGCTCCTACGAGCAGTACTTC.

The genes are TRBV27 and TRBJ2-3; either TRBD1 or TRBD2 may fit D (5 bases each). Germline V gene sequence: CDR1 MNHEY, CDR2 SMNVEV (reference sequence). V was cut by 7 bases and J by 2 bases, with 7 bases left in between. The CDR3 totals 12 residues. This CDR3 is CASTGTTDTQYF. CDR3 DNA: TGTGCCAGCACCGGGACCACAGATACGCAGTATTTT.

This clonotype was counted ten times or more. One end of the junction is discordant with germline, which a read error may explain. The gene calls are TRBV4-1 and TRBJ2-1; no firm D call. The CDR3 spans 13 residues. Germline V gene lookup returns CDR1 MGHRA and CDR2 YSYEKL. The CDR3 DNA sequence: TGTGCCAGCAGTCAAAGCTCCTACAATGAGCAGTTCTTC. The encoded protein is CASSQSSYNEQFF.

V and J are TRBV12-3 or TRBV12-4 and TRBJ2-5; the match to TRBD2 covers 7 bases. V shed 3 bases, J shed 0 bases, and the junction held 7 bases outside the gene matches. The CDR3 has 16 amino acids. The CDR3: CASSFPPAGNQETQYF. The CDR3 DNA sequence: TGTGCCAGCAGTTTCCCCCCAGCGGGGAACCAAGAGACCCAGTACTTC.

This chain uses TRBV6-1 with TRBJ1-1, with D unresolved. This CDR3 region has 13 residues. CDR1 and CDR2 from the germline V gene are MNHNS and SASEGT. V lost 7 bases and J lost 5, with 14 bases in between. For the CDR3, the DNA is TGTGCCAGCACATGGAGTGGAACAACTGAAGCTTTCTTT. This translates into CASTWSGTTEAFF.

In this sample, this clonotype turned up many times. The chain's CDR3 is CASSPGNPATYGYTF. The CDR3 DNA reads TGTGCCAGCAGTCCCGGGAACCCGGCCACCTATGGCTACACCTTC. The chain couples TRBV12-3 or TRBV12-4 to TRBJ1-2; unclear D gene. The CDR3 runs 15 residues. V was shortened by 5 bases and J by 4 bases, with 17 bases between the two germline ends.

This clonotype was picked up a small number of times. The genes are TRBV6-1 and TRBJ2-3; TRBD2 is a possible D gene (6 bases). V lost 3 bases and J lost 10, with 23 bases in between. The germline V gene has CDR1 MNHNS and CDR2 SASEGT. The CDR3 has 16 residues. Here the CDR3 reads CASSELPGLSVGAQYF. The CDR3 region has the DNA TGTGCCAGCAGTGAGTTACCGGGACTCAGCGTCGGCGCGCAGTATTTT.

This sequence joins TRBV20-1 and TRBJ1-5; possibly TRBD1 for D (6 bases). Trimming stripped 3 bases from V and 2 bases from J, with 23 bases between. Germline V gene data show CDR1 as DFQATT and CDR2 as SNEGSKA (reference sequence). The CDR3 length is 18 residues. The chain's CDR3 is CSARTPGAPVFGNQPQHF. The DNA for the CDR3 is TGCAGTGCTAGGACCCCGGGGGCGCCGGTTTTTGGCAATCAGCCCCAGCATTTT.

The chain's CDR3 is CASSFFGLAGAVTQYF. CDR3 DNA sequence: TGTGCCAGCAGTTTCTTTGGACTAGCGGGGGCGGTGACCCAGTACTTC. This rearrangement joins TRBV12-3 or TRBV12-4 to TRBJ2-5, with 13 bases aligning to TRBD2. The CDR3 runs 16 residues. Unmatched junction bases numbered 8, after V lost 3 bases and J lost 7 bases.

A few counts support this clonotype. The chain combines TRBV7-6 with TRBJ2-4, with 12 nucleotides matching TRBD2. Germline V gene sequence: CDR1 SGHVS, CDR2 FNYEAQ. This CDR3 region has 16 residues. V lost 1 base to trimming and J lost 6 bases; unmatched junction nucleotides: 4. The DNA of the CDR3 is TGTGCCAGCAGCTTAGAGGCTAGCGGGGGGGTAAACATTCAGTACTTC. This encodes CASSLEASGGVNIQYF.

V gene TRBV4-3 combines with J gene TRBJ2-5; 8 positions agree with TRBD2. The trim removed 5 bases at V and 5 bases at J, leaving 10 bases unmatched. Germline values: CDR1 LGHNA, CDR2 YSLEER. This CDR3 region has 15 residues. The CDR3 loop reads CASSTGTSWGETQYF. In DNA form, the CDR3 reads TGCGCCAGCAGCACTGGGACTAGTTGGGGGGAGACCCAGTACTTC.

The rearrangement uses TRBV29-1 and TRBJ1-1; the match to TRBD1 covers 8 bases. The CDR3 totals 11 residues. Germline V gene sequence: CDR1 SQVTM, CDR2 ANQGSEA. For the CDR3, the DNA is TGCAGTTTTGGACAGGGCAGGAAAGCTTTCTTT. Translating gives CSFGQGRKAFF.

The chain is built from TRBV23-1 and TRBJ1-1; no clear D. TRBV23-1 is marked as an open reading frame, function uncertain. V gave up 7 bases and J gave up 0 bases, with 9 bases separating them. This CDR3 spans 13 amino acids. The DNA for the CDR3 is TGCGCCAGCACTAATGACCTGAACACTGAAGCTTTCTTT. It yields the protein CASTNDLNTEAFF.

This clonotype has ten or more counts. V is TRBV7-2 and J is TRBJ2-7, with 15 positions matching TRBD2. Germline trimming cut 5 bases from V and 4 bases from J; bases unmatched to any gene: 9. Germline V gene data show CDR1 as SGHTA and CDR2 as FQGNSA. This CDR3 has 17 amino acids. The CDR3 DNA is TGTGCCAGCAGCAAGGGACTAGCGGGAGGAGCGGGGTACGAGCAGTACGTC. It codes for CASSKGLAGGAGYEQYV.

V usage is TRBV15 and J usage is TRBJ2-5; D might be TRBD2 (5 bases). The CDR3 is made up of 16 amino acids. V lost 3 bases and J 2 bases, leaving 16 bases between the germline ends. From germline, CDR1 is LNHNV and CDR2 YYDKDF (reference sequence). CDR3 sequence (DNA): TGTGCCACCAGCAGTCTACAGTCCTCGGGGCAAGAGACCCAGTACTTC. It yields the protein CATSSLQSSGQETQYF.